This record covers a single T cell receptor (beta chain). Its antigen is currently unknown. Sequenced material consisted of expressed TCRB transcripts (all of the isolated RNA was reverse transcribed). Profiled with immunoSEQ multiplex PCR; TCRdb holds only in-frame clones, not every one. Here the sample spans around 350,000 clones, roughly 12% being singletons. This entry belongs to a study of beta chain features in type 1 diabetes. Findings and limits, study-wide: Type 1 diabetes patients showed fewer insertions and more deletions at VDJ junctions. Resolution of whether HLA type affects TCRB rearrangement was not achieved here.

One heparinised draw of blood, averaging approximately 110 mL, came from each donor. Sorting based on CD45RO/CCR7/CD25/CD127/CD95/CD27 separated CD4+ naive, central memory, regulatory and stem cell-like memory cells. V was pared by 1 base and J by 5 bases, with 12 bases between. CDR3 length equals 14 residues. CDR1 is SGDLS and CDR2 is YYNGEE in the germline V gene. The clonotype was recovered from a man younger than 35 in good health. The specimen sequenced was naive CD4+ T cells from blood. The J gene is TRBJ1-2, the V gene TRBV9; no clear D. The DNA of the CDR3 is TGTGCCAGCAGCGTAATGGAGGCGGGATATGGCTACACCTTC. Protein sequence: CASSVMEAGYGYTF.